What follows are 2 T cell receptor beta chains derived from one specimen sequenced in a study of T cell responses to AZD1222 COVID-19 vaccine. Profiled with immunoSEQ multiplex PCR; TCRdb holds only in-frame clones, not every one. Here the sample spans 150,000 or so clones, roughly 92% being singletons. The sequences come from peripheral blood, collected 28 days after the second AZD1222 dose. All receptors come from an adult who received the AZD1222 COVID-19 vaccine.

The genes are TRBV7-5 and TRBJ2-2; the table's D call, TRBD1, has no DNA check behind it. TRBV7-5 is tagged as a pseudogene. The CDR3 extends over 17 amino acids. CDR3 nucleotide sequence: TGTGCCAGAAGCTTAGGTCGCAGGGGCCAGGGGGCCGGGGAGCTGTTTTTT. Residues: CARSLGRRGQGAGELFF.

This chain joins TRBV12-5 and TRBJ1-1; weak D call: TRBD1 (5 bases). The V gene's germline CDR1 is LGHNT and CDR2 FRNRAP. CDR3 size: 12 residues. Between the trimmed V and J ends, which lost 6 bases and 4 bases, there was a span of 9 bases. Here the CDR3 reads CASGREGTEAFF. The CDR3 nucleotides read TGTGCTAGTGGCAGGGAAGGCACTGAAGCTTTCTTT.